This TCR beta chain comes out of a study of T cell repertoires in cytomegalovirus infection. A single record per CDR3 protein comes from TCRdb applying MiXCR to the reads. The table has 650,000 to 900,000 distinct CDR3 sequences, 25% to 35% seen once. Notes on this clonotype: Its specificity is not known.

V gave up 0 bases and J gave up 1 base; unmatched junction bases: 1. This CDR3 region has 16 residues. Germline values: CDR1 MRHNA, CDR2 SNTAGT. The clonotype was recovered from a human donor in good health (CMV status not recorded). Some clones in this sample may be carry-over from other donors' samples. The sequencing here drew on cultured CD8+ T cells from PBMCs, taken from culture after CMV antigen stimulation. The chain has TRBV6-4 and TRBJ2-3, with 10 bases fitting TRBD2. The CDR3 DNA reads as TGTGCCAGCAGTGACTCCGGGACTAGCGGCACAGATACGCAGTATTTT. Translation: CASSDSGTSGTDTQYF.